The 16 T cell receptor beta chains below were found in one sample sequenced in a study of blood T cells in healthy people across ages. Combining a sample-barcoded 5' primer with a J-beta primer mix, a second PCR ran for about 7 to 11 cycles. MiXCR was run by TCRdb on the 5' RACE reads, yielding one entry per CDR3 protein. Altogether about 640,000 distinct CDR3 sequences are present, 45% to 65% being singletons, with the ten largest covering more than 35%. The sample consisted of blood. The receptors here all came from a man in his 60s in good health.

This clonotype was recorded at least ten times. The rearrangement joins TRBV20-1 to TRBJ2-5; either TRBD1 or TRBD2 may fit D (6 bases each). CDR1 is DFQATT, CDR2 SNEGSKA, per germline (reference sequence). This CDR3 spans 19 amino acids. Trimming cost V 1 base and J 3 bases, with 27 bases left between them. This CDR3 reads CSARVIPNGRGAMEETQYF. The CDR3, as DNA: TGCAGTGCTAGAGTTATCCCCAATGGTAGGGGGGCCATGGAAGAGACCCAGTACTTC.

The gene calls are TRBV12-3 or TRBV12-4 and TRBJ2-3; D not certain. Between the trimmed V and J ends, which lost 0 bases and 4 bases, there was a span of 11 bases. The CDR3 sequence is 15 residues long. The CDR3 is CASSLASHDPDTQYF. CDR3 nucleotides: TGTGCCAGCAGTTTAGCTAGCCATGACCCAGATACGCAGTATTTT.

This clonotype has a single count. The chain combines TRBV20-1 with TRBJ1-6; D ambiguous. Trimming pared 1 base from V and 15 bases from J, leaving 7 bases between. The CDR3 is made up of 10 amino acids. Germline CDR1 and CDR2: DFQATT and SNEGSKA (reference sequence). CDR3 in DNA: TGCAGTGCTAGAGTGAGCTTCCTCCACTTT. It translates to CSARVSFLHF.

The rearrangement uses TRBV2 and TRBJ2-7; 7 positions match TRBD1. From germline, CDR1 is SNHLY and CDR2 FYNNEI. With V trimmed by 5 bases and J by 5 bases, 9 bases remained unmatched. This CDR3 is 14 amino acids long. CDR3 region: CASSRETGPHEQYF. The CDR3 DNA is TGTGCCAGCAGTAGGGAGACAGGGCCCCACGAGCAGTACTTC.

In this sample, this clonotype turned up many times. V usage is TRBV7-9 and J usage is TRBJ2-1, with D possibly being TRBD2 (5 bases). CDR1 SEHNR and CDR2 FQNEAQ come from the germline V gene (reference sequence). Between the trimmed V and J ends, which lost 0 bases and 8 bases, there was a span of 11 bases. The CDR3 is 14 residues long. This chain's CDR3 is CASSLARAADEQFF. In nucleotides, the CDR3 is TGTGCCAGCAGCTTAGCGCGGGCCGCCGATGAGCAGTTCTTC. Looking up the rest from reference TRBV7-9 and TRBJ2-1 gives the full variable domain: DTGVSQNPRHKITKRGQNVTFRCDPISEHNRLYWYRQTLGQGPEFLTYFQNEAQLEKSRLLSDRFSAERPKGSFSTLEIQRTEQGDSAMYLCASSLARAADEQFFGPGTRLTVL.

J is TRBJ2-7 and V is TRBV27, with a possible D match to TRBD1 (6 bases). Germline-derived CDR1 and CDR2 are MNHEY and SMNVEV (reference sequence). The CDR3 has 14 residues. Trimming shortened V by 4 bases and J by 2 bases, and 12 bases separated the two germline ends. The CDR3 is CASSSWDKTYEQYF. The CDR3 region has the DNA TGTGCCAGCAGTTCCTGGGACAAGACCTACGAGCAGTACTTC.

The V gene is TRBV6-6, the J gene TRBJ2-5, with TRBD2 matching 8 bases. The CDR3 extends over 14 amino acids. Germline trimming cut 4 bases from V and 11 bases from J; bases unmatched to any gene: 12. The V gene's germline CDR1 is MNHNY and CDR2 SVGAGI (reference sequence). The CDR3 is CASSLAGTTLEQYF. The CDR3, as DNA: TGTGCCAGCAGTTTAGCGGGGACGACTCTTGAGCAGTACTTC.

This chain uses TRBV20-1 with TRBJ1-5; the D gene is possibly TRBD1 (5 bases). V was trimmed by 6 bases and J by 4 bases, leaving 19 bases between them. The germline gives CDR1 DFQATT, CDR2 SNEGSKA (reference sequence). This CDR3 has 15 residues. The CDR3 DNA reads TGCAGTGCAAAACGGGCGGGGGTTAGTAATCAGCCCCAGCATTTT. Encoded protein: CSAKRAGVSNQPQHF.

This clonotype was seen once. The genes are TRBV20-1 and TRBJ2-3; TRBD2 agrees at 14 bases. CDR1 and CDR2 from the germline V gene are DFQATT and SNEGSKA (reference sequence). The CDR3 totals 15 residues. V lost 5 bases, J lost 6 bases, and 7 bases stayed unmatched. CDR3 bases: TGCAGTGCTGGAGGACTAGCGGGGGGCGGGGATACGCAGTATTTT. Translated: CSAGGLAGGGDTQYF.

The chain recombines TRBV11-2 with TRBJ2-3; TRBD1 matches at 11 bases. The V segment lost 0 bases and the J segment 7 bases; nucleotides outside the gene matches: 6. This CDR3 has 16 residues. CDR1 and CDR2 from the germline V gene are SGHAT and FQNNGV. The chain's CDR3 is CASSLDTGTGGNTQYF. The CDR3 nucleotides are TGTGCCAGCAGCTTAGATACGGGGACAGGGGGTAATACGCAGTATTTT.

V gene TRBV21-1 combines with J gene TRBJ2-3; the D call in the table, TRBD1, was not verified against the DNA. TRBV21-1 is shown as a pseudogene. The CDR3 length is 14 residues. CDR3 coding DNA: TGTGCCAGCAGCCGGGCTCCCTGGACAGATACGCAGTATTTT. It codes for CASSRAPWTDTQYF.

This clonotype turned up a few times. This chain joins TRBV2 and TRBJ1-2; the match to TRBD1 covers 11 bases. The CDR3 spans 15 residues. Trimming removed 5 bases from V and 2 bases from J; junction bases left unmatched: 4. Germline CDR1 SNHLY, CDR2 FYNNEI. For the CDR3, the DNA is TGTGCCAGCAGTTGGGGACAGGGGGTAAACTATGGCTACACCTTC. As protein: CASSWGQGVNYGYTF.

This clonotype was seen only a few times. The chain couples TRBV4-1 to TRBJ2-1, with D uncertain. V gave up 0 bases and J gave up 2 bases, with 5 bases separating them. Germline loops: CDR1 MGHRA, CDR2 YSYEKL. The CDR3 consists of 14 residues. Here the CDR3 reads CASSQDWPYNEQFF. CDR3 bases: TGCGCCAGCAGCCAAGATTGGCCCTACAATGAGCAGTTCTTC.

The chain joins TRBV20-1 to TRBJ2-1; TRBD2 matches at 7 bases. The CDR3 length is 13 residues. Germline CDR1 DFQATT, CDR2 SNEGSKA (reference sequence). Trimming removed 5 bases from V and 7 bases from J; junction bases left unmatched: 8. The CDR3 coding sequence is TGCAGTGCTCCTCCCGGGGGGAGGAATGAGCAGTTCTTC. Its protein product is CSAPPGGRNEQFF.

In its sample, this clonotype was seen a few times. The rearrangement joins TRBV12-3 or TRBV12-4 to TRBJ2-3; 9 nucleotides match TRBD1. The CDR3 is 16 amino acids. V shed 3 bases and J 3 bases; nucleotides not matched to a gene: 7. The CDR3 sequence is CASSLGVGQGTDTQYF. In nucleotides, the CDR3 is TGTGCCAGCAGTTTGGGGGTCGGACAGGGGACAGATACGCAGTATTTT.

This clonotype was recorded once. J is TRBJ2-3 and V is TRBV5-5; D is ambiguous. Trimming took off 0 bases at V and 0 bases at J, with 8 bases between the two ends. CDR3 length: 15 amino acids. Germline V gene sequence: CDR1 SGHKS, CDR2 YYEKEE (reference sequence). CDR3 region: CASSLDMASTDTQYF. The CDR3 DNA sequence: TGTGCCAGCAGCTTGGATATGGCTAGCACAGATACGCAGTATTTT.